By share of the sample, the clone carrying this TCR beta chain is medium-sized. Breast cancer patients provided tissue from their axillary draining lymph nodes. TCRdb analysed the multiplex PCR reads with MiXCR anew, one entry per CDR3 protein. In the table there are over 200,000 distinct CDR3 sequences, nearly 35% of which are singletons. This record comes from a study of breast tumors, draining lymph nodes, adjacent tissues. From germline, CDR1 is SGHTA and CDR2 FQGNSA. Trimming took 1 base from V and 10 from J; bases not matched to a gene: 3. This CDR3 region has 12 residues. The sample consisted of axillary lymph node tissue. This TCR came from a female donor with breast cancer. Some clones in this sample may be carry-over from other donors' samples. V is TRBV7-2 and J is TRBJ2-5; 7 positions agree with TRBD2. CDR3 sequence: CASSLGWGGQYF. CDR3 in DNA: TGTGCCAGCAGCTTAGGGTGGGGGGGCCAGTACTTC.